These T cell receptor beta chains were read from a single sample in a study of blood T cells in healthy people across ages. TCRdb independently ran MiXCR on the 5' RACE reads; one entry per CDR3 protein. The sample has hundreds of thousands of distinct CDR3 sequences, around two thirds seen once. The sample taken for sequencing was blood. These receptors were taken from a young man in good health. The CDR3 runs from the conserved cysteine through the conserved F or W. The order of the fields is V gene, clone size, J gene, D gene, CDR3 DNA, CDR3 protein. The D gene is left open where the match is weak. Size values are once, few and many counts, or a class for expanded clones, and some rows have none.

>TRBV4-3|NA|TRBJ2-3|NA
TGCGCCAGCAGCCTGGGACAAATCAGTACGCAGTATTTT
CASSLGQISTQYF
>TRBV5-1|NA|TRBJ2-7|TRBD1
TGCGCCAGCAGTCGACAGGGGGCCAACTCCTACGAGCAGTACTTC
CASSRQGANSYEQYF
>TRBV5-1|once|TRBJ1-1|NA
TGCGCCAGCAGCCCGGGGACAAACGCTGAAGCTTTCTTT
CASSPGTNAEAFF
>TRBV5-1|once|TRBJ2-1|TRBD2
TGCGCCAGCAGCTTGTCCCCTCGGGGGGGCAACAATGAGCAGTTCTTC
CASSLSPRGGNNEQFF
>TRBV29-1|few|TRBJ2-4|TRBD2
TGCAGCGTTGCTAGCGGGGGGGTTAACATTCAGTACTTC
CSVASGGVNIQYF
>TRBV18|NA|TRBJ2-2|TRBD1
TGTGCCAGCTCGGGACAGGGCGACACCGGGGAGCTGTTTTTT
CASSGQGDTGELFF
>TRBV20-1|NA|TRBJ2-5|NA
TGCAGTGCTAGAGGCCAAGCACAAGAGACCCAGTACTTC
CSARGQAQETQYF
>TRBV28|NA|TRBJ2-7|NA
TGTGCCAGCGAATATAACGGGGCCCTCTACGAGCAGTACTTC
CASEYNGALYEQYF
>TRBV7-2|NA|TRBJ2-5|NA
TGTGCCAGCAGCTGGGACGGGCCTCAGCAGTACTTC
CASSWDGPQQYF
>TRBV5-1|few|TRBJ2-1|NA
TGCGCCAGCACCGAGAAGAGGGATGAGCAGTTCTTC
CASTEKRDEQFF
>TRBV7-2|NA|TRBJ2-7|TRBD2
TGTGCCAGCAGCTTAGAGACTAGCGGGAACTACGAGCAGTACTTC
CASSLETSGNYEQYF
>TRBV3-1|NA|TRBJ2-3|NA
TGTGCCAGCAGCCAAGAGCTAAGACCCAAAGATACGCAGTATTTT
CASSQELRPKDTQYF
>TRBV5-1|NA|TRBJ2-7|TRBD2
TGCGCCAGCAGCTTGGAGGGACTAGGGGATGAGCAGTACTTC
CASSLEGLGDEQYF
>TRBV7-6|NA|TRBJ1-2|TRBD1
TGTGCCAGCAGCTTACGCCCGACAGGGAATCATGGCTACACCTTC
CASSLRPTGNHGYTF
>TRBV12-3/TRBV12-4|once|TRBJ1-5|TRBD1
TGTGCCAGCAGCAGACAGGGGGCGTGGAATCAGCCCCAGCATTTT
CASSRQGAWNQPQHF
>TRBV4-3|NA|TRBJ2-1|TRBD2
TGCGCCAGCAGCCAAGATACTAGCGGGTGGAGTGAGCAGTTCTTC
CASSQDTSGWSEQFF
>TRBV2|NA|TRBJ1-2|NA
TGTGCCAGCAGCTACAGTTACTACACCTTC
CASSYSYYTF
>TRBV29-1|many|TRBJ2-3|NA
TGCAGCGTGGATTCCGGTACCACAGATACGCAGTATTTT
CSVDSGTTDTQYF
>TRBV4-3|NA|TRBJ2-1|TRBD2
TGCGCCAGCAGCGTCGAGGATGGGCCAGCGGGGTACAATGAGCAGTTCTTC
CASSVEDGPAGYNEQFF
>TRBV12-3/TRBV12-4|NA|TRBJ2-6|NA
TGTGCCCGCACCCTGGGGGTCCGTGGGGCCAACGTCCTGACTTTC
CARTLGVRGANVLTF
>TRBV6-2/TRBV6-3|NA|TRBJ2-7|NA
TGTGCCAGCCGACCCGCGGGCGTCAGCTCCTACGAGCAGTACTTC
CASRPAGVSSYEQYF
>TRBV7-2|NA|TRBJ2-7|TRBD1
TGTGCCAGCAGCCGGACAGGGGCCACCCTACAGCAGTACTTC
CASSRTGATLQQYF
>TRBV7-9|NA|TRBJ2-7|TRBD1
TGTGCCAGCAGCTCCGGGACAGTTTTTAACGAGCAGTACTTC
CASSSGTVFNEQYF
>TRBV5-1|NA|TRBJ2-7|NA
TGCGCCAGCAGCTTGGGCCAAACAGGGAGTAAGGACGAGCAGTACTTC
CASSLGQTGSKDEQYF
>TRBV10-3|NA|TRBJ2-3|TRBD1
TGTGCCGTACGAGGGGGCTTCGGCACAGATACGCAGTATTTT
CAVRGGFGTDTQYF
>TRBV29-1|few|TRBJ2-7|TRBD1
TGCAGCGTGAACCTACAGGGGGGCTCCTACGAGCAGTACTTC
CSVNLQGGSYEQYF
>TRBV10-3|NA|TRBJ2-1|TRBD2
TGTGCCATCAGCCCGACTAGCATATCCTACAATGAGCAGTTCTTC
CAISPTSISYNEQFF
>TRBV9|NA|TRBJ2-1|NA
TGTGCCAGCAGCGAGGGGGGTAGCCCCTACAATGAGCAGTTCTTC
CASSEGGSPYNEQFF
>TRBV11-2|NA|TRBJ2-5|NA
TGTGCCAGCAGCTTAGCCCCGGCAAAACAAGAGACCCAGTACTTC
CASSLAPAKQETQYF
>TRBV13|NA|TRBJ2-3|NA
TGTGCCAGCAGCTTATCTCTTCGGGAGTTCACAGATACGCAGTATTTT
CASSLSLREFTDTQYF
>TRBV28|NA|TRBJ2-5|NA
TGTGCCAGCAGCCCTTTAGGGGCCAAGCAGTACTTC
CASSPLGAKQYF
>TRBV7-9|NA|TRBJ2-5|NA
TGTGCCAGCAGCTTAGCACCCGGGGGCGACCAAGAGACCCAGTACTTC
CASSLAPGGDQETQYF
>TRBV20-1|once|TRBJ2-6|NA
TGCAGTGCTAGAGCCATAAGGGGGACGCCCAGCTCTGGGGCCAACGTCCTGACTTTC
CSARAIRGTPSSGANVLTF
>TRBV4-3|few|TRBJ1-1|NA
TGCGCCAGCAGCCAACTAGGCGAGGGGGGAGAATCTTTCTTT
CASSQLGEGGESFF
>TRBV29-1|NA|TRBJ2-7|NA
TGCAGCGTTGAAGGTATCGGAAATTGGGGCTACGAGCAGTACTTC
CSVEGIGNWGYEQYF